The 16 T cell receptor beta chains below were found in one sample sequenced in a study of cytomegalovirus exposure and HLA in healthy donors. The repertoire was sequenced with immunoSEQ multiplex PCR; TCRdb's copy has only in-frame clones and lacks some. In the table there are some 63,000 clones, 89% of which are singletons. Sequenced material: PBMCs. The receptor set was obtained from a woman aged 18-29 years in good health and CMV-seronegative.

The V call is TRBV7-6, the J call TRBJ1-2; D might be TRBD1 (5 bases). CDR1 is SGHVS, CDR2 FNYEAQ, per germline. The V end was cut by 4 bases, the J end by 8 bases, with 14 bases between. This CDR3 has 13 residues. Written as DNA, the CDR3 is TGTGCCAGCAGCTCCACGGGGGTTTGGGGCTACACCTTC. Translating gives CASSSTGVWGYTF.

The rearrangement joins TRBV5-1 to TRBJ2-3; 9 nucleotides agree with TRBD2. CDR1 and CDR2 (germline): SGHRS, YFSETQ. J was trimmed by 5 bases and V by 2 bases; bases with no gene match: 12. The CDR3 contains 17 residues. CDR3: CASSFGGALAGRDTQYF. CDR3 nucleotide sequence: TGCGCCAGCAGCTTTGGGGGTGCACTAGCGGGTAGAGATACGCAGTATTTT.

The V call is TRBV4-1, the J call TRBJ1-1; TRBD1 might be the D (5 bases). The CDR3 length is 16 residues. Trimming cost V 0 bases and J 3 bases, with 14 bases left between them. Germline CDR1 reads MGHRA; CDR2 reads YSYEKL. The DNA of the CDR3 is TGCGCCAGCAGCCAAGAAGGCGGCAGGGTTCACACTGAAGCTTTCTTT. Protein product: CASSQEGGRVHTEAFF.

The gene calls are TRBV6-1 and TRBJ2-3; no clear D gene. The V and J ends lost 1 base and 3 bases respectively, with 2 bases between them. Germline V gene sequence: CDR1 MNHNS, CDR2 SASEGT. The length of the CDR3 is 12 residues. The CDR3 DNA reads TGTGCCAGCAGTGAAGTAACAGATACGCAGTATTTT. Translating it yields CASSEVTDTQYF.

V gene TRBV11-3 combines with J gene TRBJ2-3; D is uncertain. This CDR3 contains 15 residues. V was shortened by 1 base and J by 6 bases, with 14 bases between the two germline ends. Germline CDR1 reads SGHNT; CDR2 reads YENEEA. The CDR3 is CASSLGSSPLDTQYF. The CDR3 bases are TGTGCCAGCAGCTTAGGATCTAGTCCGTTGGATACGCAGTATTTT.

V gene TRBV5-8 combines with J gene TRBJ2-5; 7 bases align to TRBD1. Germline loops: CDR1 SGHTS, CDR2 YDEGEE. Germline trimming cut 4 bases from V and 3 bases from J; bases unmatched to any gene: 9. The CDR3 totals 15 residues. This chain's CDR3 is CASSHGTGTEETQYF. The CDR3 nucleotides read TGTGCCAGCAGCCACGGAACCGGGACAGAAGAGACCCAGTACTTC.

In this sample, this clone turned up once. Here the CDR3 DNA reads TGCGCCAGCAGCTTGGCTGCGGCGACGAGCACAGATACGCAGTATTTT. Protein product: CASSLAAATSTDTQYF. The V and J genes are TRBV5-1 and TRBJ2-3; D is uncertain. Between the trimmed V and J ends, which lost 0 bases and 0 bases, there was a span of 11 bases. The CDR3 spans 16 residues. The germline gives CDR1 SGHRS, CDR2 YFSETQ.

The CDR3, as DNA: TGTGCCAGCTCACCACCGTCGCGGAACAATGAGCAGTTCTTC. Translating it yields CASSPPSRNNEQFF. This chain connects TRBV18 to TRBJ2-1; D gene ambiguous. Germline values: CDR1 KGHSH, CDR2 LQKENI. Trimming took off 0 bases at V and 5 bases at J, with 8 bases between the two ends. CDR3 length equals 14 residues.

The rearrangement uses TRBV27 and TRBJ2-7, with D possibly matching TRBD2 (6 bases). The length of the CDR3 is 12 residues. V was shortened by 6 bases and J by 1 base, with 7 bases between the two germline ends. CDR1 MNHEY and CDR2 SMNVEV come from the germline V gene (reference sequence). In nucleotides, the CDR3 is TGTGCCAGCAGGGGGACTTCCTACGAGCAGTACTTC. Encoded protein: CASRGTSYEQYF.

CDR3 sequence (DNA): TGTGCCAGTAGTATAGCTGGACTAGCGGGGGCCTCTAACAATGAGCAGTTCTTC. This sequence encodes CASSIAGLAGASNNEQFF. This chain links TRBV19 with TRBJ2-1, with 13 bases that match TRBD2. This CDR3 comprises 18 residues. V lost 1 base and J lost 5; bases outside the gene matches: 8. Germline V lookup: CDR1 LNHDA, CDR2 SQIVND (reference sequence).

This chain connects TRBV7-5 to TRBJ2-2; the table names TRBD1, a call not compared with the DNA. TRBV7-5 is listed as a pseudogene. The CDR3 has 16 amino acids. Written as DNA, the CDR3 is TGTGTCAGAAGCCCCCCGGCCGACAGTAACACCGGGGAGCTGTTTTTT. Translated: CVRSPPADSNTGELFF.

The chain employs TRBV6-4 and TRBJ1-1; 8 nucleotides agree with TRBD1. The germline V gene encodes CDR1 MRHNA and CDR2 SNTAGT. CDR3 length: 14 amino acids. Germline trimming cut 0 bases from V and 10 bases from J; bases unmatched to any gene: 7. The CDR3 sequence is CASSDSDRESRAFF. Written as DNA, the CDR3 is TGTGCCAGCAGTGACTCGGACAGGGAGTCACGAGCTTTCTTT.

J is TRBJ2-1 and V is TRBV9; TRBD2 is a possible D gene (6 bases). Trimming removed 0 bases at V and 6 bases at J, with 10 bases between. CDR1 is SGDLS, CDR2 YYNGEE, per germline. CDR3 size: 14 residues. The CDR3 DNA reads TGTGCCAGCAGCGTAGTTGGAGGGTCCAATGAGCAGTTCTTC. This encodes CASSVVGGSNEQFF. The variable domain in full, with the rest retrieved from reference TRBV9 and TRBJ2-1, is DSGVTQTPKHLITATGQRVTLRCSPRSGDLSVYWYQQSLDQGLQFLIQYYNGEERAKGNILERFSAQQFPDLHSELNLSSLELGDSALYFCASSVVGGSNEQFFGPGTRLTVL.

The chain links TRBV18 to TRBJ2-7, with D possibly TRBD2 on 5 matching bases. Trimming pared 2 bases from V and 4 bases from J, leaving 12 bases between. The CDR3 consists of 14 residues. Germline assignment: CDR1 KGHSH and CDR2 LQKENI. Written as DNA, the CDR3 is TGTGCCAGCTCACCAGGCGGCGGGCGGTACGAGCAGTACTTC. Protein product: CASSPGGGRYEQYF.

The chain's CDR3 is CASSSPAVTYNEQFF. In nucleotides, the CDR3 is TGTGCCAGCAGCTCGCCCGCGGTAACCTACAATGAGCAGTTCTTC. This chain joins TRBV7-2 and TRBJ2-1; no reliable D call. Germline V gives CDR1 SGHTA, CDR2 FQGNSA. The CDR3 totals 15 residues. Trimming shortened V by 4 bases and J by 2 bases, and 12 bases separated the two germline ends. Supplemented by reference TRBV7-2 and TRBJ2-1, the full variable domain reads GAGVSQSPSNKVTEKGKDVELRCDPISGHTALYWYRQSLGQGLEFLIYFQGNSAPDKSGLPSDRFSAERTGGSVSTLTIQRTQQEDSAVYLCASSSPAVTYNEQFFGPGTRLTVL.

This chain links TRBV11-2 with TRBJ1-2, with D hard to call. Germline values: CDR1 SGHAT, CDR2 FQNNGV. This CDR3 has 14 amino acids. The ends were cut back, 5 bases at V and 5 bases at J, with 15 bases in the middle. The CDR3 sequence is CASSPTPGPYGYTF. As DNA, the CDR3 is TGTGCCAGCAGCCCCACTCCGGGTCCTTATGGCTACACCTTC.